This note documents a single TCR beta chain sequence. A single record per CDR3 protein comes from TCRdb applying MiXCR to the 5' RACE reads. The sample shows just under 550,000 distinct CDR3 sequences, over 12% of them seen only once. These data come from a study of identical twins. The CDR3 consists of 14 residues. The ends were cut back, 7 bases at V and 7 bases at J, with 19 bases in the middle. Germline V CDR1 and CDR2: SGHVS, FQNEAQ. These same records also appear under a second study, on yellow fever vaccine responses in identical twins.

J is TRBJ1-1 and V is TRBV7-8; weak D call: TRBD1 (5 bases). The TCR originated in a woman aged 18-29 years in good health. The source material was CD4+ T cells sorted from blood. For the CDR3, the DNA is TGTGCCAGCACCACCGTGGGGGGAGTAAGTGAAGCTTTCTTT. Amino acids: CASTTVGGVSEAFF.